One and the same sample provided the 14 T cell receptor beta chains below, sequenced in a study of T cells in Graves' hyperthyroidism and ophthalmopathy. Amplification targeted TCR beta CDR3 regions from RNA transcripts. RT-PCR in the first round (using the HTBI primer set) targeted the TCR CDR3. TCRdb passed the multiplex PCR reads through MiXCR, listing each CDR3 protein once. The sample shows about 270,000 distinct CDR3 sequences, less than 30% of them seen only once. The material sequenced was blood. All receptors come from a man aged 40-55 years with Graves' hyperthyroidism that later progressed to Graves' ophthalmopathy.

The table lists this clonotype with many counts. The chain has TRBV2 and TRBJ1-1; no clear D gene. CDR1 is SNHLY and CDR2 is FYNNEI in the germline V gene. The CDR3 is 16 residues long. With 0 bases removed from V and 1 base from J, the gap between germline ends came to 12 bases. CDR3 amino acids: CASSEAAETSNTEAFF. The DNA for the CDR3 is TGTGCCAGCAGTGAAGCTGCAGAAACATCGAACACTGAAGCTTTCTTT.

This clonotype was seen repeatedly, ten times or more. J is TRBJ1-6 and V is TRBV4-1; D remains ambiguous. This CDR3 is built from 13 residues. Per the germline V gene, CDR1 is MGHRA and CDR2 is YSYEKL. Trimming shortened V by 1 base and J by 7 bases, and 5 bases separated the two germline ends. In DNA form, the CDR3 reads TGCGCCAGCAGCCAAGTACTGAATTCACCCCTCCACTTT. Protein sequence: CASSQVLNSPLHF.

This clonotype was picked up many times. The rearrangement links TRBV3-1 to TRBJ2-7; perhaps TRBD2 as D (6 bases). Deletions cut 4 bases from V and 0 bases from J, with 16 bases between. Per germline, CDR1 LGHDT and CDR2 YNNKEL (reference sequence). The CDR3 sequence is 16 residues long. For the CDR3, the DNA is TGTGCCAGCAGCCCATCCGGGACTTCTCTCTCCTACGAGCAGTACTTC. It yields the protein CASSPSGTSLSYEQYF.

The CDR3, as DNA: TGCGCCAGCAGCTTCCTCTCCGGGACAGATCCATACCCCTACGAGCAGTACTTC. Translating it yields CASSFLSGTDPYPYEQYF. V usage is TRBV5-1 and J usage is TRBJ2-7, with TRBD1 matching over 7 bases. The CDR3 loop spans 18 amino acids. Looked up from germline, CDR1 is SGHRS and CDR2 is YFSETQ. V gave up 2 bases and J gave up 2 bases; unmatched junction bases: 16.

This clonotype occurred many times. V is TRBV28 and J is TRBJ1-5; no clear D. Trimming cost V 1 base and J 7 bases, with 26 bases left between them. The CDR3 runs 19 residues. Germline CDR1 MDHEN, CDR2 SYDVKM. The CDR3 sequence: CASSLLTYSGDGGRQPQHF. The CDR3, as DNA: TGTGCCAGCAGTTTATTAACCTACTCCGGAGACGGTGGCAGGCAGCCCCAGCATTTT.

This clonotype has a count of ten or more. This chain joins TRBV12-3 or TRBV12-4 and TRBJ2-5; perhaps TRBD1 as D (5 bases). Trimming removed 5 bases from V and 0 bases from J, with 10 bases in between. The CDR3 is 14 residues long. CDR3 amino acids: CASSADNNQETQYF. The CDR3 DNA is TGTGCCAGCAGTGCGGACAACAACCAAGAGACCCAGTACTTC.

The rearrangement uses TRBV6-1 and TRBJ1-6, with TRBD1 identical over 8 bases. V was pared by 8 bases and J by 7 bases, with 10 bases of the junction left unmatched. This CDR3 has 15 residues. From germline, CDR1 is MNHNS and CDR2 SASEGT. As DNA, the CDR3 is TGTGCCAGCTATAAAATGACAGGGGAAAATTCACCCCTCCACTTT. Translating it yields CASYKMTGENSPLHF.

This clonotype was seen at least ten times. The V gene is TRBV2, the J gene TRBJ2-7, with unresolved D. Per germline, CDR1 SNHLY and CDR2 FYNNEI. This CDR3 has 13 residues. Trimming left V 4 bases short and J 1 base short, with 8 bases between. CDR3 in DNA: TGTGCCAGCAGTGGCGTCAGATCCTACGAGCAGTACTTC. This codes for CASSGVRSYEQYF.

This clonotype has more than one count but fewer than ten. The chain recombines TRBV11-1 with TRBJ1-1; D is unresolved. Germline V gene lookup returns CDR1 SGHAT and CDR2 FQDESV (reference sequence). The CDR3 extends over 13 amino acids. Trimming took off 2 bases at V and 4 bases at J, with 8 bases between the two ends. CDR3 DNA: TGTGCCAGCAGCTTAAGGGCGGTCACTGAAGCTTTCTTT. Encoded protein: CASSLRAVTEAFF. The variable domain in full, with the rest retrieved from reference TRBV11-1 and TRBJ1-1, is EAEVAQSPRYKITEKSQAVAFWCDPISGHATLYWYRQILGQGPELLVQFQDESVVDDSQLPKDRFSAERLKGVDSTLKIQPAELGDSAMYLCASSLRAVTEAFFGQGTRLTVV.

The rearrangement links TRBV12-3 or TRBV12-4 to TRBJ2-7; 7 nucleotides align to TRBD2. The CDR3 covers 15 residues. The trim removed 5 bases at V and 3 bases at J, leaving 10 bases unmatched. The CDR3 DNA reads TGTGCCAGCAGTCCCTCTCGCGGGAGCCTCTACGAGCAGTACTTC. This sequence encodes CASSPSRGSLYEQYF.

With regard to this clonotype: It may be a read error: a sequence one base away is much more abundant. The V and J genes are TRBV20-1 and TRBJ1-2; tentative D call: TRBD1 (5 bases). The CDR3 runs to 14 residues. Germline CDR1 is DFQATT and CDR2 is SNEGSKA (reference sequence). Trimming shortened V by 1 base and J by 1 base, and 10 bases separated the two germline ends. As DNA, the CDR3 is TGCAGTGCTAGAGTCGGGACCGTTAACTATGGCTACACCTTC. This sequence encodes CSARVGTVNYGYTF.

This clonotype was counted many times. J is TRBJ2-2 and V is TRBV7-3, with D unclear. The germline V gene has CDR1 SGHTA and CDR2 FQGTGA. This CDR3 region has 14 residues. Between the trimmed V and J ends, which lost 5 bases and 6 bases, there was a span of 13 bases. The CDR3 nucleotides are TGTGCCAGCAGCCTCGGGCCTGAATCCGGGGAGCTGTTTTTT. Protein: CASSLGPESGELFF.

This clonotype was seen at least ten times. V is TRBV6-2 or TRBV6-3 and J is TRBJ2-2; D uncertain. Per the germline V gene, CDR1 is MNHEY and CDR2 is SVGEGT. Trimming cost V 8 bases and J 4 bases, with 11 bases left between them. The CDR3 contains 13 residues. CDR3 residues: CASGVTGTGELFF. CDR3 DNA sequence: TGTGCCAGCGGGGTCACGGGCACCGGGGAGCTGTTTTTT.

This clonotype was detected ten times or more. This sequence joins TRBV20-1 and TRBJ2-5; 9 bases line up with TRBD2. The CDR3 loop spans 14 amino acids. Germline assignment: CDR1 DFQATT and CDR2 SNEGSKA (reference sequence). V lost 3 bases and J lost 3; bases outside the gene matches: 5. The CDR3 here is CSARGLAGKETQYF. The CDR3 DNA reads TGCAGTGCTAGGGGACTAGCTGGTAAAGAGACCCAGTACTTC.